Given below is one T cell receptor beta chain in context. Method: immunoSEQ multiplex PCR; TCRdb's copy keeps in-frame clones and lacks some. The sample lists 9,500 to 14,000 clones, approximately 85% seen once, with around 21% in the top ten. The data were obtained in a study of cytotoxic CD8 clonotypes in ibrutinib-treated CLL. For the study at large: After median around 70 months, approximately 14 stayed in remission, about 12 progressed; responses about 24 partial, 2 complete.

The V end was cut by 6 bases, the J end by 3 bases, with 21 bases between. Looked up from germline, CDR1 is SQVTM and CDR2 is ANQGSEA. This CDR3 has 15 amino acids. This rearrangement joins TRBV29-1 to TRBJ2-7; no clear D gene. The sequence was obtained from a human donor with chronic lymphocytic leukemia. The source was PBMCs, collected at disease progression, from a patient treated with ibrutinib. The CDR3 loop reads CSVLRESGPIYEQYF. As DNA, the CDR3 is TGCAGCGTACTCAGAGAATCCGGGCCGATCTACGAGCAGTACTTC.